Below are 13 T cell receptor beta chains sequenced from a single sample in a study of PD-1 blockade in mismatch repair-deficient tumors. The data were produced by immunoSEQ multiplex PCR, yet TCRdb's version contains in-frame clones alone and is incomplete. This table has tens of thousands of clones, more than 70% appearing once. This sample comprised peripheral blood, obtained 52 weeks after starting pembrolizumab. These receptors came from an adult with mismatch repair-deficient cancer.

The chain carries TRBV5-6 and TRBJ2-7; TRBD1 matches 7 bases. CDR1 and CDR2 (germline): SGHDT, YYEEEE. J gave up 5 bases and V 3 bases, and 11 bases lay outside the gene matches. This CDR3 contains 15 residues. The CDR3 reads CASSSRGGSVHEQYF. DNA of the CDR3: TGTGCCAGCAGCTCCCGAGGGGGCTCGGTGCACGAGCAGTACTTC.

V usage is TRBV2 and J usage is TRBJ2-3; D is perhaps TRBD2 (6 bases). Germline V CDR1 and CDR2: SNHLY, FYNNEI. With 5 bases removed from V and 0 bases from J, the gap between germline ends came to 12 bases. The CDR3 totals 15 residues. The CDR3 DNA reads TGTGCCAGCAGTTACCGGGACTTGAGCACAGATACGCAGTATTTT. Protein product: CASSYRDLSTDTQYF.

A single count supports this clone. J is TRBJ2-7 and V is TRBV27, with TRBD2 matching 8 bases. The CDR3 sequence is 16 residues long. With 2 bases clipped from V and 5 bases from J, the junction kept 11 bases outside the gene matches. Germline V gives CDR1 MNHEY, CDR2 SMNVEV (reference sequence). Here the CDR3 reads CASSLASGSPFNEQYF. CDR3 DNA sequence: TGTGCCAGCAGTTTAGCCAGCGGGAGCCCGTTCAACGAGCAGTACTTC.

In this sample, this clone turned up once. The chain carries TRBV4-3 and TRBJ2-3, with 11 bases fitting TRBD1. CDR1 and CDR2 from the germline V gene are LGHNA and YSLEER. This CDR3 has 16 amino acids. The V gene end was trimmed by 4 bases and the J gene end by 0 bases; junction bases not matched to a gene: 3. CDR3 protein: CASSLGTGGSTDTQYF. DNA of the CDR3: TGCGCCAGCAGCCTCGGGACAGGGGGAAGCACAGATACGCAGTATTTT.

The V gene is TRBV7-9, the J gene TRBJ2-7; D call uncertain. This CDR3 comprises 14 residues. V lost 5 bases and J 3 bases, leaving 14 bases between the germline ends. Germline V gene sequence: CDR1 SEHNR, CDR2 FQNEAQ (reference sequence). CDR3 loop: CASSQKGQGYEQYF. CDR3 DNA: TGTGCCAGCAGCCAGAAGGGCCAAGGCTACGAGCAGTACTTC.

The rearrangement joins TRBV5-4 to TRBJ1-4; no clear D. Germline CDR1 reads SGHNT; CDR2 reads YYREEE (reference sequence). The CDR3 spans 15 residues. Trimming cost V 2 bases and J 8 bases, with 16 bases left between them. As DNA, the CDR3 is TGTGCCAGCAGCTTACGCGGACCCGGCAAGGAAAAACTGTTTTTT. This encodes CASSLRGPGKEKLFF.

J is TRBJ2-2 and V is TRBV18; no clear D gene. This CDR3 is 14 amino acids long. Per the germline V gene, CDR1 is KGHSH and CDR2 is LQKENI. V gave up 6 bases and J gave up 0 bases, with 8 bases separating them. CDR3 residues: CASSLATNTGELFF. DNA of the CDR3: TGTGCCAGCTCTTTGGCGACGAACACCGGGGAGCTGTTTTTT.

The chain recombines TRBV19 with TRBJ1-1; 9 bases are shared with TRBD1. CDR1 and CDR2 (germline): LNHDA, SQIVND (reference sequence). CDR3 length: 14 residues. Trimming took 7 bases from V and 1 from J; bases not matched to a gene: 4. CDR3 sequence (DNA): TGTGCCAGTACCACGGACAGGGGGAACACTGAAGCTTTCTTT. Translated, it gives CASTTDRGNTEAFF.

This clone was observed a single time. This sequence joins TRBV11-1 and TRBJ2-3; 10 positions agree with TRBD2. The CDR3 has 17 residues. The J segment lost 0 bases and the V segment lost 3 bases, leaving 6 bases of the junction unmatched. The germline V gene has CDR1 SGHAT and CDR2 FQDESV (reference sequence). The CDR3: CASSFLAGGLSTDTQYF. The CDR3 region has the DNA TGTGCCAGCAGCTTTTTAGCGGGAGGACTTAGCACAGATACGCAGTATTTT.

This chain uses TRBV9 with TRBJ2-1, with D maybe TRBD2 (5 bases). This CDR3 is built from 15 residues. Germline lookup yields CDR1 SGDLS and CDR2 YYNGEE. V shed 1 base and J shed 2 bases, with 10 bases lying between them. CDR3 bases: TGTGCCAGCAGCGTAAGCGGAGTCACCTACAATGAGCAGTTCTTC. The encoded protein is CASSVSGVTYNEQFF.

This clone was observed once. This is likely an artifact of a read error, given a far larger clone one base away. V is TRBV13 and J is TRBJ2-3; tentatively, D is TRBD1 or TRBD2 (5 bases each). The CDR3 contains 16 residues. With 3 bases removed from V and 1 base from J, the gap between germline ends came to 14 bases. The germline CDR1 and CDR2 sequences are PRHDT and FYEKMQ (reference sequence). The DNA for the CDR3 is TGTGCCAGCAGCTTGGGGACCGGTGGAGGCACAGATACGCAGTATTTT. It encodes CASSLGTGGGTDTQYF.

The gene calls are TRBV29-1 and TRBJ1-1; weak D call: TRBD1 (6 bases). The germline CDR1 and CDR2 sequences are SQVTM and ANQGSEA. This CDR3 comprises 16 residues. V lost 3 bases to trimming and J lost 1 base, with 18 bases between them. CDR3 residues: CSVEGTKRRENTEAFF. The CDR3 region has the DNA TGCAGCGTTGAGGGGACAAAAAGGCGGGAGAACACTGAAGCTTTCTTT.

The chain couples TRBV19 to TRBJ2-3; TRBD2 aligns across 8 bases. J gave up 4 bases and V 6 bases, and 12 bases lay outside the gene matches. This CDR3 comprises 16 residues. The germline V gene has CDR1 LNHDA and CDR2 SQIVND (reference sequence). This chain's CDR3 is CASSTWAGGPPDTQYF. DNA of the CDR3: TGTGCCAGTAGCACCTGGGCGGGAGGCCCCCCAGATACGCAGTATTTT.